The following is a T cell receptor beta chain sequence with its context. Its specific antigen is unknown. Per-base qualities were not stored, and no clone one base away is much larger. This entry belongs to a study of T cell changes during pregnancy in multiple sclerosis (dated by TCRdb to the late 2010s). Turning to the overall study: The study examined how the T cell repertoire changed over the course of pregnancy in women with multiple sclerosis.

The library relied on the immunoSEQ multiplex PCR assay. Imported from immuneACCESS, the table was reduced by TCRdb to in-frame sequences with V and J called. These copies leave out some clones; in studies compared against another copy, an unresolved V gene accounts for under half, and the cause of the remainder is not known. The sample table holds more than 55,000 clones, of which 75% to 95% were seen once. The leading ten clones occupy 3% to 4.5% of the sample. The TCR sequence derives from a female donor in good health, enrolled as a control in a pregnancy study. Source: peripheral blood, taken after pregnancy.

In nucleotide form, the sequence is TGTGCCATCAGTGAACGCGGCGGTAACTCCTACGAGCAGTACTTC. Its protein is CAISERGGNSYEQYF. The chain employs TRBV10-3 and TRBJ2-7; confidence is insufficient to name the D gene. The trim is 3 bases for V and 0 bases for J, with a gap of 12 bases between the germline ends. As encoded in the germline V gene, CDR1 is ENHRY while CDR2 is SYGVKD. Its CDR3 holds 15 amino acids, cysteine through phenylalanine. CDR3 DNA only is kept here, 45 bases in frame from base 1.